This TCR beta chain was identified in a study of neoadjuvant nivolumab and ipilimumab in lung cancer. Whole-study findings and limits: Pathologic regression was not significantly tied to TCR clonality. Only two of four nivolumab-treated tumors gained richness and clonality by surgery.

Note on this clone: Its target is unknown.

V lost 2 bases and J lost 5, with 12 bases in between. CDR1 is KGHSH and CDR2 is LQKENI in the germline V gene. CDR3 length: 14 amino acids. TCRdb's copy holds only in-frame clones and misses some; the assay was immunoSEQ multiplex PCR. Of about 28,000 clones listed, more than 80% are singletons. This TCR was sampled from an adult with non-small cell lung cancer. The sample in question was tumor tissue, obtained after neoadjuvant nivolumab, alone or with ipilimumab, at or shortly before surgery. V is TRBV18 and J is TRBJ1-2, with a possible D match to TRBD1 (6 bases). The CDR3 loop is CASSPSGAEYGYTF. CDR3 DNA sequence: TGTGCCAGCTCACCATCAGGGGCCGAATATGGCTACACCTTC.